These 2 T cell receptor beta chains share one sample of origin, sequenced in a study of post-analysis software for immune sequencing data. cDNA libraries of TCR beta carried unique molecular identifiers. TCRdb reprocessed the PCR reads with MiXCR, giving one entry per CDR3 protein. The sample has roughly 650,000 distinct CDR3 sequences, roughly three fifths seen once; the top ten hold about 11%. Findings of the study overall: Higher frequency in patients than in controls was seen for five TRBV segments, with TRBV5-6, TRBV5-1 and TRBV20-1 among them.

For these TCRs, the target antigens are not known. The sequenced material came from blood. The receptors here all came from a girl aged 2 to 9 with multiple sclerosis.

This clonotype has more than one count but fewer than ten. This chain uses TRBV7-2 with TRBJ2-7; D is undetermined. The CDR3 is 14 residues long. Deletions cut 2 bases from V and 5 bases from J, with 13 bases between. CDR1 is SGHTA and CDR2 is FQGNSA in the germline V gene. The CDR3 sequence: CASSLSLTDNEQYF. CDR3 DNA: TGTGCCAGCAGCTTAAGCCTTACAGACAACGAGCAGTACTTC.

This clonotype appeared once. V is TRBV7-6 and J is TRBJ2-7; D perhaps matches TRBD2 (6 bases). V lost 6 bases to trimming and J lost 1 base, with 19 bases between them. There are 16 residues in the CDR3. Germline loops: CDR1 SGHVS, CDR2 FNYEAQ. As DNA, the CDR3 is TGTGCCAGCAGGGAGGGAGATTTTGACGGTTCCTACGAGCAGTACTTC. Its translation is CASREGDFDGSYEQYF.